These T cell receptor beta chains were read from a single sample in a study of T-cell reconstitution after alpha-beta-depleted transplantation in children. TCRdb independently ran MiXCR on the PCR reads; one entry per CDR3 protein. The data show roughly 500,000 distinct CDR3 sequences, about 18% seen once. This sample comprised PBMCs from the stem cell graft donor, obtained from the stem cell graft. These TCRs come from a human donor who donated a stem cell graft to a child with acute lymphoblastic leukemia. The CDR3 runs from the conserved cysteine through the conserved F or W. Not all rows give a size; the values are once, few, many and, for expanded clones, a class.

V gene: TRBV5-1
J gene: TRBJ2-3
clone size: few
CDR3 protein: CASSLGPAGDTQYF

V gene: TRBV20-1
J gene: TRBJ2-7
clone size: few
CDR3 protein: CSAERLFGTSGYEQYF

V gene: TRBV20-1
J gene: TRBJ2-1
clone size: NA
CDR3 protein: CSAPDGGGYYNEQFF

V gene: TRBV12-3/TRBV12-4
J gene: TRBJ2-1
clone size: few
CDR3 protein: CASSPSGRGIEQFF

V gene: TRBV19
J gene: TRBJ2-7
clone size: NA
CDR3 protein: CASSIGRGSYEQYF

V gene: TRBV5-1
J gene: TRBJ1-1
clone size: NA
CDR3 protein: CASSITAYTEAFF

V gene: TRBV20-1
J gene: TRBJ1-2
clone size: few
CDR3 protein: CRLGSLTGTGTNYGYTF

V gene: TRBV12-3/TRBV12-4
J gene: TRBJ2-3
clone size: many
CDR3 protein: CASSFNTDTQYF

V gene: TRBV12-3/TRBV12-4
J gene: TRBJ1-1
clone size: NA
CDR3 protein: CASSSGAERTEAFF

V gene: TRBV4-1
J gene: TRBJ2-3
clone size: NA
CDR3 protein: CASSQDGQGATDTQYF

V gene: TRBV6-1
J gene: TRBJ2-1
clone size: NA
CDR3 protein: CASSRWERGDNEQFF

V gene: TRBV27
J gene: TRBJ2-7
clone size: NA
CDR3 protein: CASSLSPGQTYEQYF

V gene: TRBV9
J gene: TRBJ1-4
clone size: few
CDR3 protein: CASSGKTEKLFF

V gene: TRBV11-1
J gene: TRBJ1-2
clone size: NA
CDR3 protein: CASSFWTAANYGYTF

V gene: TRBV5-6
J gene: TRBJ2-5
clone size: few
CDR3 protein: CASSFPFRDSQETQYF

V gene: TRBV19
J gene: TRBJ1-1
clone size: NA
CDR3 protein: CASSFAGTTEAFF

V gene: TRBV3-1
J gene: TRBJ2-7
clone size: few
CDR3 protein: CASTNTGAAYEQYF

V gene: TRBV6-5
J gene: TRBJ1-5
clone size: NA
CDR3 protein: CASSYSIYGREPQHF

V gene: TRBV12-3/TRBV12-4
J gene: TRBJ2-7
clone size: few
CDR3 protein: CASRSGTGFEQYF

V gene: TRBV4-1
J gene: TRBJ2-7
clone size: NA
CDR3 protein: CASSSYSGTGDEQYF

V gene: TRBV12-3/TRBV12-4
J gene: TRBJ1-5
clone size: NA
CDR3 protein: CASSLVTTTSPQHF

V gene: TRBV2
J gene: TRBJ2-1
clone size: few
CDR3 protein: CASREGLGIGNEQFF

V gene: TRBV3-1
J gene: TRBJ1-2
clone size: few
CDR3 protein: CASSQDIGSYGYTF

V gene: TRBV5-1
J gene: TRBJ1-5
clone size: NA
CDR3 protein: CASSSEGLATPQHF

V gene: TRBV27
J gene: TRBJ2-1
clone size: few
CDR3 protein: CASFGQGVYNEQFF

V gene: TRBV12-3/TRBV12-4
J gene: TRBJ1-2
clone size: NA
CDR3 protein: CASSSRSYGYTF

V gene: TRBV15
J gene: TRBJ1-4
clone size: few
CDR3 protein: CATSRDFRWQEKLFF

V gene: TRBV19
J gene: TRBJ1-5
clone size: NA
CDR3 protein: CASTGHNINQPQHF

V gene: TRBV5-1
J gene: TRBJ2-7
clone size: few
CDR3 protein: CASRSGGYEQYF

V gene: TRBV29-1
J gene: TRBJ2-7
clone size: NA
CDR3 protein: CSVKTGTGHYEQYF

V gene: TRBV12-3/TRBV12-4
J gene: TRBJ2-1
clone size: few
CDR3 protein: CASSFQLEIGEQFF

V gene: TRBV27
J gene: TRBJ2-1
clone size: few
CDR3 protein: CASIPGGSGVNEQFF

V gene: TRBV11-3
J gene: TRBJ2-5
clone size: NA
CDR3 protein: CASSLGDRRGQETQYF

V gene: TRBV6-1
J gene: TRBJ2-1
clone size: NA
CDR3 protein: CASSEWGPPPKFF

V gene: TRBV7-8
J gene: TRBJ2-7
clone size: NA
CDR3 protein: CASSLDPSGFYEQYF

V gene: TRBV5-1
J gene: TRBJ1-2
clone size: few
CDR3 protein: CASRLGTGDNYGYTF

V gene: TRBV29-1
J gene: TRBJ1-2
clone size: few
CDR3 protein: CSVLVGGTYGYTF

V gene: TRBV7-9
J gene: TRBJ1-2
clone size: NA
CDR3 protein: CASSFDIYGYTF

V gene: TRBV29-1
J gene: TRBJ2-1
clone size: NA
CDR3 protein: CSAISGPSGYNEQFF

V gene: TRBV12-3/TRBV12-4
J gene: TRBJ2-6
clone size: NA
CDR3 protein: CASTPRTGAGPGANVLTF

V gene: TRBV29-1
J gene: TRBJ1-2
clone size: NA
CDR3 protein: CSVEWPRGGYGYTF